This entry lists 28 T cell receptor beta chains sequenced from one sample in a study of blood T cells in healthy people across ages (dated by TCRdb to the mid-2010s). The library was produced with 5' RACE. For sequencing, an Illumina HiSeq 2500 was employed. A second PCR of about 6 to 11 cycles was performed with a sample-barcoded 5' primer and a J-beta primer mix. In TCRdb, the public reads were trimmed at Q25 with fastp and aligned with MiXCR, with productive beta chains retained. Identical CDR3 protein sequences are pooled into one entry, listed with their most common genes and DNA. For this sample the table gives about 670,000 distinct CDR3 sequences, of which roughly half were detected only once. The ten largest account for roughly 12% of the sample. The specimen sequenced was blood. The receptors stem from a woman of 80 years or more in good health.

This clonotype was seen a single time. The genes are TRBV25-1 and TRBJ1-4; no definite D call. V lost 2 bases to trimming and J lost 2 bases, with 6 bases between them. The CDR3 runs 14 residues. From germline, CDR1 is MGHDK and CDR2 SYGVNS. The chain's CDR3 is CASSEKTTNEKLFF. CDR3 nucleotide sequence: TGTGCCAGCAGTGAAAAAACTACTAATGAAAAACTGTTTTTT.

Notes on this clonotype: Compared with germline, one end of the junction differs, possibly owing to a read error. The chain combines TRBV5-4 with TRBJ1-2, with 7 nucleotides matching TRBD1. The CDR3 covers 14 residues. The germline CDR1 and CDR2 sequences are SGHNT and YYREEE (reference sequence). CDR3 bases: TGTGCCAGCAGCCTCCGACAGGGAGACTATGACTACACCTTC. Translation: CASSLRQGDYDYTF.

The rearrangement uses TRBV7-2 and TRBJ1-4; D not resolved. From germline, CDR1 is SGHTA and CDR2 FQGNSA. The V gene lost 1 base and the J gene lost 6 bases, with 6 bases spanning the gap. The CDR3 is 13 residues long. CDR3 sequence: CASSLVADEKLFF. The CDR3 DNA reads as TGTGCCAGCAGCTTAGTTGCAGATGAAAAACTGTTTTTT.

Comments on this clonotype: One junction end disagrees with the germline gene, perhaps due to a read error. The chain recombines TRBV24-1 with TRBJ2-1; perhaps TRBD2 as D (5 bases). CDR3 length: 12 residues. Germline CDR1 and CDR2: KGHDR and SFDVKD. CDR3 sequence (DNA): TGTGCCACCAGTGATTCTAGCAATGGGCAGTTCTTC. Translated, it gives CATSDSSNGQFF.

This chain joins TRBV6-2 or TRBV6-3 and TRBJ2-3; D remains ambiguous. The CDR3 spans 14 residues. Germline V lookup: CDR1 MNHEY, CDR2 SVGEGT. The germline V and J ends were trimmed by 11 bases and 6 bases, with 21 bases remaining between them. The chain's CDR3 is CAGLKVIKSDTQYF. In nucleotides, the CDR3 is TGTGCCGGCCTGAAAGTTATCAAATCGGATACGCAGTATTTT.

The table lists this clonotype with a few counts. The chain recombines TRBV20-1 with TRBJ2-7; D is perhaps TRBD1 or TRBD2 (5 bases each). Germline values: CDR1 DFQATT, CDR2 SNEGSKA (reference sequence). The CDR3 is 12 residues long. V was clipped by 6 bases and J by 0 bases, with 9 bases between them. The CDR3 coding sequence is TGCAGTGCGGGACCGAGCTCCTACGAGCAGTACTTC. This translates into CSAGPSSYEQYF.

This clonotype was seen a handful of times. The chain uses TRBV20-1 and TRBJ1-5; no clear D gene. Germline CDR1 reads DFQATT; CDR2 reads SNEGSKA (reference sequence). V dropped 4 bases and J dropped 6 bases, with 13 bases sitting between them. The CDR3 consists of 13 residues. This CDR3 reads CSAKSGQVQPQHF. The CDR3 DNA follows: TGCAGTGCTAAAAGCGGTCAGGTTCAGCCCCAGCATTTT.

Comments on this clonotype: It may be a read error: a sequence one base away is much more abundant. The genes are TRBV4-2 and TRBJ1-4, with no clear D. Germline V gives CDR1 LGHNA, CDR2 YNFKEQ. The CDR3 extends over 17 amino acids. CDR3 region: CASSQEEQFATNEELFF. Here the CDR3 DNA reads TGTGCCAGCAGCCAAGAAGAACAGTTTGCAACTAATGAAGAACTGTTTTTT.

V and J are TRBV20-1 and TRBJ2-1; 8 nucleotides match TRBD2. Germline CDR1 DFQATT, CDR2 SNEGSKA (reference sequence). J was trimmed by 8 bases and V by 0 bases; bases with no gene match: 3. The CDR3 loop spans 13 amino acids. CDR3 nucleotides: TGCAGTGCTAGAGACAGCGGGAGCGATGAGCAGTTCTTC. It specifies CSARDSGSDEQFF.

This sequence joins TRBV12-3 or TRBV12-4 and TRBJ2-5; D might be TRBD1 (5 bases). There are 11 residues in the CDR3. V shed 8 bases and J shed 7 bases, with 11 bases lying between them. CDR3 sequence reads: CASATQGTQYF. The CDR3 bases are TGTGCCAGCGCAACCCAGGGGACCCAGTACTTC.

This chain's CDR3 is CASSRNPGESDGYTF. CDR3 DNA: TGTGCCAGCAGCCGCAACCCAGGGGAATCGGATGGCTACACCTTC. The chain is built from TRBV4-2 and TRBJ1-2; D perhaps matches TRBD1 (6 bases). The V end lost 4 bases, the J end lost 6 bases, and 18 bases lay between the germline ends. This CDR3 is 15 amino acids long. Germline-derived CDR1 and CDR2 are LGHNA and YNFKEQ.

There are many counts of this clonotype. V gene TRBV12-3 or TRBV12-4 combines with J gene TRBJ2-7; D is ambiguous. V lost 5 bases, J lost 0 bases, and 14 bases lay in between. The CDR3 length is 15 residues. The CDR3 sequence is CASSQNSVLSYEQYF. The CDR3 DNA reads as TGTGCCAGCAGTCAGAACAGCGTCCTCTCCTACGAGCAGTACTTC.

This chain joins TRBV11-2 and TRBJ2-3; no clear D gene. Germline assignment: CDR1 SGHAT and CDR2 FQNNGV. The CDR3 consists of 13 residues. Trimming stripped 8 bases from V and 1 base from J, with 10 bases between. CDR3: CASVTLGTDTQYF. Written as DNA, the CDR3 is TGTGCCAGCGTTACCCTTGGCACAGATACGCAGTATTTT.

The chain has TRBV20-1 and TRBJ1-6; TRBD1 matches at 7 bases. Germline V lookup: CDR1 DFQATT, CDR2 SNEGSKA (reference sequence). Trimming cost V 3 bases and J 2 bases; bases outside gene matches: 1. CDR3 size: 14 residues. The CDR3 DNA reads as TGCAGTGCTAGCACAGGGGCCTATAATTCACCCCTCCACTTT. This gives the protein CSASTGAYNSPLHF.

This sequence joins TRBV27 and TRBJ2-5; 10 bases map to TRBD2. This CDR3 spans 15 amino acids. CDR1 is MNHEY and CDR2 is SMNVEV in the germline V gene (reference sequence). V gave up 2 bases and J gave up 11 bases; unmatched junction bases: 11. In nucleotides, the CDR3 is TGTGCCAGCAGTTTAGAACTAGCGGGGTATGGTGAGCAGTACTTC. It is translated as CASSLELAGYGEQYF.

On this clonotype: Sequence at one end of the junction differs from germline and may be a read error. The V call is TRBV7-2, the J call TRBJ2-1, with 10 bases lining up with TRBD2. The germline gives CDR1 SGHTA, CDR2 FQGNSA. CDR3 length: 16 amino acids. CDR3 nucleotides: TGTGCCAGCAGCCGAAACAGCGGGAGGGTCCACAATGGGCAGTTCTTC. Translating it yields CASSRNSGRVHNGQFF.

The chain carries TRBV29-1 and TRBJ1-4; D gene unclear. The CDR3 covers 11 residues. Germline V CDR1 and CDR2: SQVTM, ANQGSEA. V lost 8 bases, J lost 4 bases, and 8 bases lay in between. DNA of the CDR3: TGCAGCTCCGGCGATAATGAAAAACTGTTTTTT. This gives the protein CSSGDNEKLFF.

This clonotype was counted a few times. The chain carries TRBV3-1 and TRBJ1-1, with TRBD1 identical over 9 bases. Germline lookup yields CDR1 LGHDT and CDR2 YNNKEL (reference sequence). V trimming: 4 bases; J trimming: 1 base; junction bases outside the gene matches: 10. The CDR3 contains 17 residues. This CDR3 reads CASSPTTGGIGNTEAFF. The CDR3 bases are TGTGCCAGCAGCCCGACTACAGGGGGCATTGGGAACACTGAAGCTTTCTTT.

This clonotype was seen a few times. The chain couples TRBV15 to TRBJ1-4; tentative D call: TRBD1 (6 bases). Germline CDR1 and CDR2: LNHNV and YYDKDF (reference sequence). The CDR3 extends over 14 amino acids. V was clipped by 2 bases and J by 12 bases, with 16 bases between them. CDR3 coding DNA: TGTGCCACCAGCAGACCTGGGGGCCGGGGGGAACTGTTTTTT. As protein: CATSRPGGRGELFF.

The chain employs TRBV4-3 and TRBJ1-2; no clear D. V lost 1 base and J 4 bases, leaving 13 bases between the germline ends. Per the germline V gene, CDR1 is LGHNA and CDR2 is YSLEER. The CDR3 runs 15 residues. The CDR3 protein is CASSQVESGLYGYTF. The CDR3 nucleotides read TGCGCCAGCAGCCAAGTTGAATCAGGACTCTATGGCTACACCTTC.

The chain combines TRBV4-3 with TRBJ2-1, with D possibly TRBD1 on 5 matching bases. The V end was cut by 0 bases, the J end by 8 bases, with 8 bases between. Germline CDR1 and CDR2: LGHNA and YSLEER. This CDR3 spans 13 amino acids. The CDR3 loop is CASSQEEGDEQFF. As DNA, the CDR3 is TGCGCCAGCAGCCAAGAAGAAGGGGATGAGCAGTTCTTC.

The chain is built from TRBV7-2 and TRBJ2-3; unclear D gene. Germline-derived CDR1 and CDR2 are SGHTA and FQGNSA. This CDR3 is 15 amino acids long. The V end was cut by 4 bases, the J end by 0 bases, with 11 bases between. Here the CDR3 reads CASSSSLTSTDTQYF. CDR3 in DNA: TGTGCCAGCAGCTCGAGCCTCACTAGCACAGATACGCAGTATTTT.

In this sample, this clonotype turned up many times. The chain is built from TRBV12-3 or TRBV12-4 and TRBJ2-1; 10 bases are a match to TRBD2. J was trimmed by 12 bases and V by 2 bases; bases with no gene match: 10. This CDR3 is built from 15 residues. CDR3 DNA: TGTGCCAGCAGTTTAACTCCAATACTAGCGGGAAGGCAGTTCTTC. Amino acids: CASSLTPILAGRQFF.

This clonotype was counted ten times or more. This CDR3 reads CASSLDGSGSPAYNEQFF. The DNA for the CDR3 is TGTGCCAGCAGCTTAGACGGGTCCGGGAGCCCCGCCTACAATGAGCAGTTCTTC. The chain recombines TRBV11-3 with TRBJ2-1; possible D gene TRBD2, 6 bases. V was cut by 0 bases and J by 2 bases, with 17 bases left in between. Germline loops: CDR1 SGHNT, CDR2 YENEEA. This CDR3 spans 18 amino acids.

The chain has TRBV20-1 and TRBJ1-5; tentatively, D is TRBD1 (6 bases). CDR3 length: 14 amino acids. The germline V gene encodes CDR1 DFQATT and CDR2 SNEGSKA (reference sequence). Deletions cut 2 bases from V and 0 bases from J, with 8 bases between. The CDR3 loop reads CSARRGDSNQPQHF. CDR3 in DNA: TGCAGTGCTAGAAGGGGGGATAGCAATCAGCCCCAGCATTTT.

The J gene is TRBJ1-5, the V gene TRBV30; TRBD1 might be the D (6 bases). Germline V gene data show CDR1 as GTSNPN and CDR2 as SVGIG (reference sequence). CDR3 size: 12 residues. The ends were cut back, 5 bases at V and 6 bases at J, with 11 bases in the middle. CDR3 protein: CAWGIGGQPQHF. CDR3 bases: TGTGCCTGGGGAATAGGGGGTCAGCCCCAGCATTTT.

The rearrangement joins TRBV20-1 to TRBJ1-5; D possibly corresponds to TRBD1 (6 bases). Germline values: CDR1 DFQATT, CDR2 SNEGSKA (reference sequence). The CDR3 runs to 16 residues. The ends were cut back, 0 bases at V and 1 base at J, with 13 bases in the middle. This chain's CDR3 is CSARDGAGASNQPQHF. For the CDR3, the DNA is TGCAGTGCTAGAGATGGGGCAGGGGCGAGCAATCAGCCCCAGCATTTT.

The rearrangement uses TRBV29-1 and TRBJ1-1; D is unclear. Germline CDR1 is SQVTM and CDR2 is ANQGSEA. The CDR3 is 12 residues long. The V gene lost 4 bases and the J gene lost 0 bases, with 6 bases spanning the gap. The CDR3 DNA sequence: TGCAGCGTTGTTTGGGTGAACACTGAAGCTTTCTTT. It translates to CSVVWVNTEAFF.